What follows are 7 T cell receptor beta chains derived from one specimen sequenced in a study of cytomegalovirus exposure and HLA in healthy donors. A multiplex PCR was run with 60 Vbeta primers and 13 Jbeta primers. Sequencing was performed with immunoSEQ multiplex PCR; in TCRdb, only in-frame clones are kept and a portion is missing. Here the sample spans under 200,000 clones, over 60% being singletons. Sequenced sample: PBMCs. These TCRs come from a woman between 50 and 59 years old in good health and CMV-seronegative.

The rearrangement links TRBV10-3 to TRBJ2-3, with 8 nucleotides matching TRBD2. Germline V gene sequence: CDR1 ENHRY, CDR2 SYGVKD. V lost 3 bases, J lost 2 bases, and 4 bases stayed unmatched. CDR3 length equals 15 residues. In DNA form, the CDR3 reads TGTGCCATCAGTGACGCTAGCGGGCCCACAGATACGCAGTATTTT. Amino acids: CAISDASGPTDTQYF.

This chain links TRBV28 with TRBJ2-7; D gene uncertain. Germline values: CDR1 MDHEN, CDR2 SYDVKM. The CDR3 totals 14 residues. V shed 2 bases and J shed 6 bases, with 14 bases lying between them. The DNA for the CDR3 is TGTGCCAGCAGTTTAGGGCAGACCCGCGCCGAGCAGTACTTC. The encoded protein is CASSLGQTRAEQYF. Together with reference TRBV28 and TRBJ2-7, the CDR3 gives the full variable domain: DVKVTQSSRYLVKRTGEKVFLECVQDMDHENMFWYRQDPGLGLRLIYFSYDVKMKEKGDIPEGYSVSREKKERFSLILESASTNQTSMYLCASSLGQTRAEQYFGPGTRLTVT.

The CDR3 bases are TGTGCCAGCAGTGAACGAGGGGACAGATTCGAAAAACTGTTTTTT. Residues: CASSERGDRFEKLFF. The chain employs TRBV6-1 and TRBJ1-4, with 7 bases fitting TRBD1. V lost 2 bases and J lost 8; bases outside the gene matches: 8. This CDR3 contains 15 residues. Germline V gives CDR1 MNHNS, CDR2 SASEGT.

The rearrangement joins TRBV28 to TRBJ1-3, with a possible D match to TRBD1 (5 bases). Germline values: CDR1 MDHEN, CDR2 SYDVKM. The CDR3 length is 15 residues. Trimming removed 1 base from V and 1 base from J, with 8 bases in between. The CDR3 sequence: CASSLFQGSGNTIYF. CDR3 DNA: TGTGCCAGCAGTTTATTTCAGGGTTCTGGAAACACCATATATTTT.

The V call is TRBV28, the J call TRBJ2-3, with 8 bases identical to TRBD2. V gave up 7 bases and J gave up 5 bases; unmatched junction bases: 5. The CDR3 has 13 residues. CDR1 is MDHEN and CDR2 is SYDVKM in the germline V gene. CDR3 in amino acids: CASNGGRLDTQYF. The DNA for the CDR3 is TGTGCCAGCAACGGCGGGAGGCTAGATACGCAGTATTTT.

The chain employs TRBV7-8 and TRBJ1-4; D may be TRBD1 (5 bases). V lost 3 bases to trimming and J lost 0 bases, with 5 bases between them. This CDR3 spans 14 amino acids. Germline V gene lookup returns CDR1 SGHVS and CDR2 FQNEAQ. The CDR3 DNA is TGTGCCAGCAGCTTCAGGGCAACTAATGAAAAACTGTTTTTT. Its protein product is CASSFRATNEKLFF.

The chain links TRBV10-3 to TRBJ2-1; 8 bases are a match to TRBD2. Germline V gene lookup returns CDR1 ENHRY and CDR2 SYGVKD. CDR3 length: 15 residues. V was clipped by 4 bases and J by 2 bases; unmatched bases: 4. CDR3 loop: CAISALAGPYNEQFF. Here the CDR3 DNA reads TGTGCCATCAGTGCGTTAGCGGGACCCTACAATGAGCAGTTCTTC.